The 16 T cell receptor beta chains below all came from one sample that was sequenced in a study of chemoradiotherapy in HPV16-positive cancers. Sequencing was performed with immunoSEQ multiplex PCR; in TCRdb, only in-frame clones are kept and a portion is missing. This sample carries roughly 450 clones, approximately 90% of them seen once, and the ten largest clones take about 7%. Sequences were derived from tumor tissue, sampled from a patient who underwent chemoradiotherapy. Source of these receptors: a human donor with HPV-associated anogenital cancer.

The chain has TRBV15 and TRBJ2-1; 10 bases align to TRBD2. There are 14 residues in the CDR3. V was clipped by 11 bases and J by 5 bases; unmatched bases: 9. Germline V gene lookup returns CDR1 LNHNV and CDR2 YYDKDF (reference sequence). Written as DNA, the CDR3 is TGTGCCTCTAATAAGCGGGGGGGAAACAATGAGCAGTTCTTC. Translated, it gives CASNKRGGNNEQFF.

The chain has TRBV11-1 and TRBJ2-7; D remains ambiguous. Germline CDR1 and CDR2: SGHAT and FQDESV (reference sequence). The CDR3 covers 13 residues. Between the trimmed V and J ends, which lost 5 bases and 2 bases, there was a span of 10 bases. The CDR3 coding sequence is TGTGCCAGCAGCCACCCACCAACCTACGAGCAGTACTTC. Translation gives CASSHPPTYEQYF.

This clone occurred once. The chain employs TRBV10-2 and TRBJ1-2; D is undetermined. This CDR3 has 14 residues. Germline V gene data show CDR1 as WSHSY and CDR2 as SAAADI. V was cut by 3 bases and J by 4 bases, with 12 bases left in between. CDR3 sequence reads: CASSDQFDFYGYTF. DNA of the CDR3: TGCGCCAGCAGTGACCAATTTGATTTCTATGGCTACACCTTC.

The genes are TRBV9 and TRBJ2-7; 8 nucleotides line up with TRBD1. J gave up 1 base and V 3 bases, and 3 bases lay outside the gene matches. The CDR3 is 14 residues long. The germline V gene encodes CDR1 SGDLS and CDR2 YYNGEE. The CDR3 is CASSAGQDSYEQYF. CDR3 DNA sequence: TGTGCCAGCAGCGCGGGACAGGATTCCTACGAGCAGTACTTC.

CDR3 coding DNA: TGTGCCAGCAGTTTAAGTGACAGAGGCAATCAGCCCCAGCATTTT. Translation: CASSLSDRGNQPQHF. This sequence joins TRBV28 and TRBJ1-5, with a weak D call TRBD1 (5 bases). Germline V CDR1 and CDR2: MDHEN, SYDVKM. The V and J ends lost 2 bases and 2 bases respectively, with 10 bases between them. The CDR3 spans 15 residues.

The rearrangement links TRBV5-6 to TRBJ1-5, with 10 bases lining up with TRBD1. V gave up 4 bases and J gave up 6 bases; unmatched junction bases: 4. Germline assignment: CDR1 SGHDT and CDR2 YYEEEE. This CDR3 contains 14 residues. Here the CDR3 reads CASSRQGATQPQHF. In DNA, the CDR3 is TGTGCCAGCAGCCGACAGGGGGCCACTCAGCCCCAGCATTTT.

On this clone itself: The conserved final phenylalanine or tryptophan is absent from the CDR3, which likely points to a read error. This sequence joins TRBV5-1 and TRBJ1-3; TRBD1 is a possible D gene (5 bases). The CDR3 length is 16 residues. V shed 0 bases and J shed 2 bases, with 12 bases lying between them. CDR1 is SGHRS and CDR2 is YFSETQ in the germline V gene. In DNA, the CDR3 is TGCGCCAGCAGCTTGGGGGGGATCAAGACTGGAAACACCATATATCTT. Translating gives CASSLGGIKTGNTIYL.

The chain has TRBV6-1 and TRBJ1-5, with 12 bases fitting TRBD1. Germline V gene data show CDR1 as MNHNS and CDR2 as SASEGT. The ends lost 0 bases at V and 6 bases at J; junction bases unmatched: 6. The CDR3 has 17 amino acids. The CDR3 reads CASSEARDRGRGQPQHF. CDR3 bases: TGTGCCAGCAGTGAAGCTAGGGACAGGGGGCGAGGTCAGCCCCAGCATTTT.

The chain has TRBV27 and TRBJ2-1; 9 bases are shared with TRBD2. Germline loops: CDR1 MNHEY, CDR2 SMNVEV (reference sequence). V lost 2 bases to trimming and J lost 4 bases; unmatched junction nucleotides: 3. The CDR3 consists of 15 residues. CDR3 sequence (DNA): TGTGCCAGCAGTTTAGGAGCGGGGGGTTACAATGAGCAGTTCTTC. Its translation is CASSLGAGGYNEQFF.

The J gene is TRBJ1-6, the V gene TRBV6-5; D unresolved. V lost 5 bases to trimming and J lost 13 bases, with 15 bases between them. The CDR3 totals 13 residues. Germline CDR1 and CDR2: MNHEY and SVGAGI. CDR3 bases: TGTGCCAGCAGTCCACTCGGGGATCTGCCCCTCCACTTT. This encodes CASSPLGDLPLHF.

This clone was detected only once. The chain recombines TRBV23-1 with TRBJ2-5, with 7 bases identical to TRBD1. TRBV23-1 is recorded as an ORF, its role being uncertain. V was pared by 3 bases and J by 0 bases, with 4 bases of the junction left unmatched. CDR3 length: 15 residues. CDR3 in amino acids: CASSHPGQHQETQYF. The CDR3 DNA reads TGCGCCAGCAGTCACCCGGGACAGCACCAAGAGACCCAGTACTTC.

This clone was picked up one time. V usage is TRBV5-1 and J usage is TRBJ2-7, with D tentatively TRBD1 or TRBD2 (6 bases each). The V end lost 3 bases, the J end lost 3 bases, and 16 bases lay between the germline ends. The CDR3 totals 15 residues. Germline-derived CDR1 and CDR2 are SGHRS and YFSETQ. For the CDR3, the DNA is TGCGCCAGCAGCTCTTGGTGGGGGGCTGACTACGAGCAGTACTTC. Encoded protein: CASSSWWGADYEQYF.

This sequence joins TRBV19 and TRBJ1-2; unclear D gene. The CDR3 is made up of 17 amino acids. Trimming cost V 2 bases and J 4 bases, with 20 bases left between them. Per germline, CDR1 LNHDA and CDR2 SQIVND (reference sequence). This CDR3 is CASSIIQLGDGLYGYTF. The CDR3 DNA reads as TGTGCCAGTAGTATAATCCAATTGGGTGATGGACTCTATGGCTACACCTTC. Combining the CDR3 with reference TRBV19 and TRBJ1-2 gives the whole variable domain DGGITQSPKYLFRKEGQNVTLSCEQNLNHDAMYWYRQDPGQGLRLIYYSQIVNDFQKGDIAEGYSVSREKKESFPLTVTSAQKNPTAFYLCASSIIQLGDGLYGYTFGSGTRLTVV.

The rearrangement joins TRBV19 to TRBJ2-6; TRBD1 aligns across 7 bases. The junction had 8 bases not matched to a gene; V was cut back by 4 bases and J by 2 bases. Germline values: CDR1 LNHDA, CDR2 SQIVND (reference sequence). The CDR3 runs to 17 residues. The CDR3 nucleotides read TGTGCCAGTAGTACCATATCCACAGGGGCTGGGGCCAACGTCCTGACTTTC. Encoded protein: CASSTISTGAGANVLTF.

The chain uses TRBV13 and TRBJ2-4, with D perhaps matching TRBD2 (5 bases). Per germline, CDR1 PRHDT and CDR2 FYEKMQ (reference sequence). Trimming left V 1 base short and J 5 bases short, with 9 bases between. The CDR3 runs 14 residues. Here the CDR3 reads CASSLAGIQNIQYF. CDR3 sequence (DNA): TGTGCCAGCAGCTTAGCCGGGATCCAAAACATTCAGTACTTC.

CDR3 DNA sequence: TGTGCCAGCACCAAAGACATGGGCACTGAAGCTTTCTTT. This encodes CASTKDMGTEAFF. The chain has TRBV2 and TRBJ1-1; no clear D gene. The germline CDR1 and CDR2 sequences are SNHLY and FYNNEI. The CDR3 is 13 residues long. V lost 7 bases and J 4 bases, leaving 13 bases between the germline ends.